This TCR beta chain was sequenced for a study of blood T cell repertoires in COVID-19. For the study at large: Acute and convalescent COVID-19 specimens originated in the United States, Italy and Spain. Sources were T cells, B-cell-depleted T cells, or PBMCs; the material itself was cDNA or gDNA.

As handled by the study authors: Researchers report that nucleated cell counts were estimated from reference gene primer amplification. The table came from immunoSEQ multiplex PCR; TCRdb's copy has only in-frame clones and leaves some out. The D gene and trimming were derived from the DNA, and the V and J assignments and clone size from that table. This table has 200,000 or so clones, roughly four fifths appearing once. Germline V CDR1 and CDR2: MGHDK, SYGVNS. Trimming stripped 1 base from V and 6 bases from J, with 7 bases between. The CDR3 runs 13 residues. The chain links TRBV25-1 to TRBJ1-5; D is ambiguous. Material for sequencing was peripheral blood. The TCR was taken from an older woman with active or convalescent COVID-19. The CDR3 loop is CASSESQSQPQHF. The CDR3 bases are TGTGCCAGCAGTGAATCACAGAGTCAGCCCCAGCATTTT.